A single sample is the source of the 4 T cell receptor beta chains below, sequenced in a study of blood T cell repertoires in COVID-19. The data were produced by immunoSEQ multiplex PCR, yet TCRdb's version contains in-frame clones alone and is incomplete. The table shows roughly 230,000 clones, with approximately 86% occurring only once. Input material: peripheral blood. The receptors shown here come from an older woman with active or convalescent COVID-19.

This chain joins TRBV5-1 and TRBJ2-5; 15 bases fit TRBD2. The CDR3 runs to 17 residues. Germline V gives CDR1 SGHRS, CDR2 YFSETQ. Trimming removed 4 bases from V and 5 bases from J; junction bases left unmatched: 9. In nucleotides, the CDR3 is TGCGCCAGCAGCGGAGGACTAGCGGGGGGGAACGCGGAGACCCAGTACTTC. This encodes CASSGGLAGGNAETQYF.

The CDR3 here is CASSLGRGWEQYF. CDR3 in DNA: TGTGCCAGCAGCTTAGGCCGGGGATGGGAGCAGTACTTC. The rearrangement joins TRBV7-8 to TRBJ2-7; D is possibly TRBD2 (5 bases). This CDR3 contains 13 residues. V was pared by 1 base and J by 7 bases, with 11 bases between. Germline values: CDR1 SGHVS, CDR2 FQNEAQ.

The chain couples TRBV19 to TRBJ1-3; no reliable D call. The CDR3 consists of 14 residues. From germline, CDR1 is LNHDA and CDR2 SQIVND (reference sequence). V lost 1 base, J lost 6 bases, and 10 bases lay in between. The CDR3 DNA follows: TGTGCCAGTAGTATAGGTGGAGGAGCAAACACCATATATTTT. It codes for CASSIGGGANTIYF.

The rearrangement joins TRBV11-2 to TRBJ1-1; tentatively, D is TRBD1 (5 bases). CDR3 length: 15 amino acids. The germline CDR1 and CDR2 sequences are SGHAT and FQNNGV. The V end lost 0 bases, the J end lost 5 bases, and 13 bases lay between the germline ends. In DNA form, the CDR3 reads TGTGCCAGCAGCTTAGATGCAGGGATGGGGACTGAAGCTTTCTTT. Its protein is CASSLDAGMGTEAFF.